This T cell receptor (beta chain) was recorded in a study of cytomegalovirus exposure and HLA in healthy donors. Regarding the study as a whole: Later on, a genetic analysis was performed. It linked a missense variant in DCLRE1C with V- and J-gene trimming of TCR beta.

On this clone: The antigen is undetermined.

The PCR was carried out with 60 Vbeta primers and 13 Jbeta primers. Produced via immunoSEQ multiplex PCR; TCRdb's table is partial and in-frame only. Among approximately 120,000 clones, approximately 71% were seen once, and the ten largest hold under 3.5%. This CDR3 has 13 residues. Looked up from germline, CDR1 is LGHNT and CDR2 is FRNRAP. V was clipped by 6 bases and J by 13 bases; unmatched bases: 8. Source material: PBMCs. This receptor was identified in a woman aged 45-59 years in good health and CMV-seronegative. The gene calls are TRBV12-5 and TRBJ2-1, with TRBD2 identical over 11 bases. For the CDR3, the DNA is TGTGCTAGTGGAGCCGGGACTAGCGGTGCTCAGTTCTTC. This translates into CASGAGTSGAQFF. Full variable domain (rest looked up from reference TRBV12-5 and TRBJ2-1): DARVTQTPRHKVTEMGQEVTMRCQPILGHNTVFWYRQTMMQGLELLAYFRNRAPLDDSGMPKDRFSAEMPDATLATLKIQPSEPRDSAVYFCASGAGTSGAQFFGPGTRLTVL.